A selection of T cell receptor beta chains follows, all from one sample in a study of tumor-infiltrating lymphocytes in glioblastoma multiforme. TCRdb independently ran MiXCR on the multiplex PCR reads; one entry per CDR3 protein. In the table there are 10,000 to 15,000 distinct CDR3 sequences, 60% to 75% of which are singletons. Sample: brain tumor tissue. These receptors were collected from a male donor with glioblastoma. Each CDR3 is given with its conserved first and last residue. The D gene is left open where the match is weak. Clone size, where shown, is once, few, many, or a class for clones that have expanded.

d_call,v_call,cdr3_length,clone_size,j_call,cdr3_nt,cdr3_aa
-,TRBV10-3,12,-,TRBJ1-2,TGTGCCATCAGTGAAGGGGACTATGGCTACACCTTC,CAISEGDYGYTF
-,TRBV11-3,14,-,TRBJ2-7,TGTGCCAGCAGCTTAAGGGACACGACCTACGAGCAGTACTTC,CASSLRDTTYEQYF
TRBD1,TRBV20-1,15,-,TRBJ1-2,TGCTGTGCTAGATTGACAGGGGTGGGCTCTTACGGCTACACCTTC,CCARLTGVGSYGYTF
TRBD2,TRBV6-6,15,once,TRBJ2-7,TGTGCCACCGCGGATTCGGGACTAGCTTCCTACGAGCAGTACTTC,CATADSGLASYEQYF
-,TRBV6-1,13,medium-sized,TRBJ1-3,TGTGCCAGCAGAACAGCCTCTGGAAACACCATATATTTT,CASRTASGNTIYF
TRBD1,TRBV11-2,15,-,TRBJ2-2,TGTGCCAGCGGATCGGGACAGTTTACAACCGGGGAGCTGTTTTTT,CASGSGQFTTGELFF
TRBD2,TRBV6-5,13,-,TRBJ2-7,TGTGCCAGCAAACTAGCGTCTTCCTACGAGCAGTACTTC,CASKLASSYEQYF
TRBD1,TRBV5-1,15,-,TRBJ2-2,TGCGCCAGCAGCGGGGGACAGTGGAACACCCGGGAACTGTTTTTT,CASSGGQWNTRELFF
-,TRBV10-3,14,-,TRBJ1-5,TGTACCATCAGTACAGGGAGAGTTGAACAGCCCCAGCACTTT,CTISTGRVEQPQHF
TRBD2,TRBV20-1,13,few,TRBJ2-7,TGCTGTGCAACTAGCGTAATGCCCTGCGAGCAGTACTTC,CCATSVMPCEQYF
-,TRBV12-3/TRBV12-4,12,-,TRBJ1-5,TGTGTCAGCAGTCCTACCAAGCAGCCCCAGCATTTT,CVSSPTKQPQHF
TRBD2,TRBV10-2,17,-,TRBJ2-5,TGCGCCAGCAGTGAGTCTGGACTAGCGGTGTACCAAGGGACCCAGTACTTC,CASSESGLAVYQGTQYF
-,TRBV20-1,12,medium-sized,TRBJ2-7,TGCAGTGCTAGAGAAGAAGGCTACGAGCAGTACTTC,CSAREEGYEQYF
TRBD1,TRBV29-1,15,-,TRBJ2-6,TGCAGCGTAACGGACAGGGGGGCCGGGGCCAACGCCCTGACTTTC,CSVTDRGAGANALTF
TRBD2,TRBV6-5,15,-,TRBJ2-7,TGTGCCAGCAGTTACGAGGCGGGGGGAGCCTACGAGCAGTACTTC,CASSYEAGGAYEQYF
TRBD1,TRBV6-1,14,-,TRBJ2-7,TGTGCCAGCAGTAGGACAGGGGAATCCTACGAGCAGTATTTC,CASSRTGESYEQYF
-,TRBV20-1,15,-,TRBJ2-7,TGCAGTGCTCTTACCCGCGAGACTAGGGTGAACGAGCAGTACTTC,CSALTRETRVNEQYF
TRBD1,TRBV11-2,14,-,TRBJ1-1,TGTGCCAGCAGTTTTCACAGGGGGAACACTGAAGCTTTCTTT,CASSFHRGNTEAFF
-,TRBV7-8,14,-,TRBJ2-1,TGTACCAGCAGCTTAGAGCCCGGACGGGGTGAGCAATTCTTC,CTSSLEPGRGEQFF
-,TRBV29-1,13,-,TRBJ1-6,TGCAGCGTTGCAAGGGACAAAGAATCACGCCTCCACTTC,CSVARDKESRLHF
-,TRBV4-2,13,-,TRBJ2-7,TGTGCCAGCAGTCAAGCCGGGAACTACGAGCAGTACTTC,CASSQAGNYEQYF
-,TRBV20-1,14,few,TRBJ1-5,TGCAGTGCTAGGAGCGGGGACGGCAATCAGCCCAAGCATTTT,CSARSGDGNQPKHF
TRBD2,TRBV28,13,many,TRBJ2-7,TGTGCCAGCAGTTTGGGACTAGCGGGAGTGACGTACTTC,CASSLGLAGVTYF